Given below is one T cell receptor (beta chain) in context. What antigen it recognizes has not been identified. Qualities for individual bases were not recorded, and no much larger clone is one base off. These data originate in a study of cytomegalovirus exposure and HLA in healthy donors (dated by TCRdb to about 2017). Describing the broader study: An earlier analysis of some 600 of the donors reported approximately 300 Gb of sequence data and 100 million to 120 million unique TCR beta sequences obtained from roughly 170 million T cells. An early release covering 550 to 650 HLA-typed donors comprised roughly 300 gigabases of sequencing data and approximately 85 million unique TCR sequences. Among the approximately 430 genotyped donors, 81% belonged to the genetic ancestry cluster associated with self-reported Caucasian donors. The study was designed to test whether signatures of past pathogen exposure could be identified by cataloging public T cell receptors. Using immunosequencing, the study profiled T cell repertoires from 500 to 800 subjects and related those repertoires to cytomegalovirus serostatus. In addition to the first cohort of roughly 700 subjects, a separate validation cohort of approximately 120 different subjects was used. High-throughput TCR immunosequencing, statistical association of individual TCRs with disease status, and machine learning were combined to predict cytomegalovirus infection status. To study patterns of TCR occurrence, a later analysis re-analyzed previously published TCR beta repertoires from 600 to 750 donors and added high-resolution HLA genotyping. The later analysis used no new phenotypic data to find candidate immune exposures, relying instead on TCR beta sequences and their occurrence across donors. An earlier analysis of 587 of the donors applied high-throughput TCR beta sequencing to assess whether each TCR beta V gene segment acted as functional or pseudogenic. Donor age, sex, ethnicity and CMV serostatus were compiled alongside the repertoire data. A later genetic analysis used genome-wide SNP genotypes for about 65% of the roughly 700 donors, treating that subset as a discovery cohort. Every repertoire in the discovery cohort had been generated on one and the same sequencing platform. HLA typing included class I and class II loci at four-digit resolution. The number of typed donors differed by locus: roughly 629-640 for A, B, C, DRB1 and DQB1; approximately 530 for DQA1; about 600 for DPA1; and 450 to 480 for DPB1. Several DR-DQ haplotypes were handled as single units for association and clustering because linkage in the cohort was strong. On average, 235,054 unique TCR beta nucleotide sequences were sequenced per donor among about 400 genotyped donors of the cohort, with roughly 18% of those sequences being non-productive. Broader findings and caveats from the paper: Most TCR sequences were observed very rarely across donors, whereas some public TCRs were present in many individuals. Several of the top co-occurrence clusters appeared to be linked to parvovirus B19, influenza, CMV and Epstein-Barr virus, according to a later analysis. A total of 150 or so TCR beta chains were listed by the study as associated with cytomegalovirus. A later analysis found that HLA-associated TCR beta chains were more clonally expanded and had lower generation probabilities than equally common non-associated chains. In a later genetic analysis, a missense DCLRE1C variant was associated with V-gene and J-gene trimming of TCR beta chains, and the association was replicated in an independent cohort. Because counts were too low, 15 to 20 rarely observed V segments, including chromosome 9 orphons, were excluded from the earlier analysis of fewer than 650 of the donors. Correlated functional status among segregating V segments might be attributable to linkage disequilibrium, but an unknown experimental factor could not be ruled out. Compared with the approximately 670-donor mean, donors in an Asian-associated ancestry cluster had fewer N-insertions in productive TCRs, according to a later genetic analysis. Strong co-occurrence of HLA alleles, especially DR and DQ, made assigning TCR associations to individual alleles difficult. Because some donors lacked HLA typing at each locus, the association tests relied only on the typed subset. Only TCR beta chains were sequenced in this cohort, and the absence of alpha or paired-chain data limited detectable features. A few of the identified cytomegalovirus-associated TCR beta chains were confirmed in vitro to be specific for cytomegalovirus antigens. Roughly uniform sequencing depth across donors was assumed in presence/absence analyses, although this assumption may not hold. A cluster of highly shared sequence variants was judged likely to be a technical artifact of the sequencing pipeline. A further reported finding was that TCR beta sequences accurately predicted the HLA-A and HLA-B alleles for most subjects in the first cohort. In an earlier analysis of about 550 of the donors, most TCR beta V segments were observed in productive rearrangements about 87% or about 30% of the time, broadly matching IMGT annotations. Most CMV-associated TCR beta chains appeared to be HLA-restricted in a later analysis, and the HLA associations seemed to be driven largely by CMV exposure. In a later analysis, 15,000 to 20,000 TCR beta sequences were associated with specific HLA alleles at a false discovery rate of 0.05. CMV serostatus was the only immune exposure information available for the cohort. In a later analysis, the rate of TCR association differed among HLA loci, with DRB1 alleles having the most associated TCRs and HLA-C alleles having the fewest. The authors suggested that the approach could potentially be generalized to other disease states and immunological phenotypes. In both the original and validation cohorts, the classifier was reported to diagnose cytomegalovirus status with high specificity and sensitivity. Some IMGT-functional V segments, including TRBV6-2 and TRBV6-3, could not be distinguished by the 87-base-pair reads and were therefore excluded.

The cohort was made up of approximately 700 healthy bone marrow donors. At the time of sampling, all cohort members were nominally healthy, though unrecorded immune exposures were likely present. The donor was CMV seropositive and belonged to the group of 250 to 300 seropositive cohort members. Every donor gave a peripheral blood sample, and the peripheral blood mononuclear cells from that sample were used for TCR beta sequencing. Genomic DNA extraction from the blood cell samples was performed with the Qiagen DNeasy Blood Extraction Kit. Libraries were made using the immunoSEQ multiplex PCR assay. For the multiplex PCR, a mixture combining 60 forward primers for TCR Vbeta segments and 13 reverse primers for TCR Jbeta segments was used. A multiplex PCR assay on genomic DNA amplified the CDR3 region of rearranged TCR beta genes. The amplified TCR beta libraries were sequenced on the Illumina HiSeq System as 87-base-pair reads. In the paper's pipeline: A later analysis counted approximately 76 million unique TCR beta chains across the 550 to 700 repertoires, and roughly 11 million of these chains were shared by at least two donors. To remove PCR and sequencing errors, raw reads were error-corrected and collapsed into unique sequences using a nearest-neighbor algorithm that merged closely related sequences. Alignment of CDR3 sequences to IMGT reference sequences was used to assign V, D and J gene segments. For a sequence to be retained, a match of at least six nucleotides was required to both a V gene segment and a J gene segment. Rearrangements were called productive when the CDR3 lacked stop codons and stayed in frame with V and J; all others were non-productive. Following IMGT convention, CDR3 was defined as the stretch from the second conserved V-encoded cysteine up to the conserved J-encoded phenylalanine. Sequences without an unambiguous match to a single V gene segment were excluded from the earlier analysis of a few hundred of the donors. An earlier analysis of fewer than 650 of the donors classified V segments as functional when productive rearrangements were above 56.7% and as segregating when the standard deviation between donors was above 5%. A statistical classification framework was built to diagnose cytomegalovirus status from the catalog of TCR beta chain sequences. A later analysis assigned V and J genes by comparing TCR nucleotide sequences with IMGT/GENE-DB human TR gene sequences. A later analysis assigned CDR3 sequences and most-parsimonious VDJ recombination scenarios with the TCRdist pipeline. A later analysis defined each TCR beta chain by its CDR3 amino acid sequence plus V-gene family, and excluded reads lacking a unique V-gene family. A later analysis removed nearly 600 highly shared, low-generation-probability nucleotide sequences to deal with suspected cross-contamination and a sequencing artifact. In a later analysis, a clonal expansion index was calculated for each public chain from normalized within-repertoire ranks of inferred template counts. In a later analysis, generation probabilities were computed using a VDJ recombination model fitted to out-of-frame rearrangements, and the results were checked against IGoR. In a later analysis, TCR-TCR, TCR-HLA and TCR-CMV co-occurrence was scored with hypergeometric tests, and a repertoire-size bias correction was applied to TCR pairs. To estimate false discovery rates, a later analysis permuted the HLA or CMV assignments 20 times. In a later analysis, co-occurring TCRs were grouped with DBSCAN, and TCRdist sequence similarity was added when clustering was performed within HLA-allele-positive subsets. For co-occurrence clustering, repertoires with fewer than 30,000 or more than 120,000 public chains were excluded, along with four or five repertoires with anomalous nucleotide sharing. TCRdb retrieved this table from immuneACCESS and kept in-frame rearrangements only. Not all clones are present; in checked studies, unresolved V genes account for under half, and no reason is known for the remainder. V and J calls and clone size are as listed in that table; D and trimming were resolved from the DNA. This sample holds roughly 100,000 clones; around 80% were observed only once. Approximately 10% of the sample belongs to the ten largest clones.

Inclusive of the bounding cysteine and phenylalanine, the CDR3 is 13 residues long. Solely the CDR3 DNA is kept, with 39 bases framed from the first base. CDR1 and CDR2, looked up from the germline V gene (reference sequence), are SEHNR and FQNEAQ. The junction carries 10 bases between V and J, which are trimmed by 0 bases and 8 bases respectively. This sequence originates from a woman between 18 and 29 years old in good health and CMV-seropositive. The sequencing sample was made of PBMCs. The chain couples TRBV7-9 to TRBJ1-2, and perhaps TRBD1 as D gene, on 5 matching bases. The CDR3 in this case is CASSLAQAWGYTF. Read as DNA, the sequence is TGTGCCAGCAGCTTAGCACAGGCCTGGGGCTACACCTTC. The full variable domain, completed from the reference TRBV7-9 and TRBJ1-2 proteins outside the CDR3, reads DTGVSQNPRHKITKRGQNVTFRCDPISEHNRLYWYRQTLGQGPEFLTYFQNEAQLEKSRLLSDRFSAERPKGSFSTLEIQRTEQGDSAMYLCASSLAQAWGYTFGSGTRLTVV.